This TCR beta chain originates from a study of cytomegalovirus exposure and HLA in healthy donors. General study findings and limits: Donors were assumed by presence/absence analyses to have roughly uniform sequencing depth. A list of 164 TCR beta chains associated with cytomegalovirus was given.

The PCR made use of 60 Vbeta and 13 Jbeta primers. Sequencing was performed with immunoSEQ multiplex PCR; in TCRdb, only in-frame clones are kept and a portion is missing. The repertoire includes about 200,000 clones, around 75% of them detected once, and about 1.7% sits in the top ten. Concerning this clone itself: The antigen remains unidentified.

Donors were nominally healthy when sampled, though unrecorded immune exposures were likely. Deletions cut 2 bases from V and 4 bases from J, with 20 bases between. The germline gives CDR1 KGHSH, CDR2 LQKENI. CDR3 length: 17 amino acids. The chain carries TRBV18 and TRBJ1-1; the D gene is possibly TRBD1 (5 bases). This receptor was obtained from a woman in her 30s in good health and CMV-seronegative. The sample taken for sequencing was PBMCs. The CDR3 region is CASSPRVGAFWGTEAFF. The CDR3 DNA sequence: TGTGCCAGCTCACCAAGGGTAGGGGCCTTCTGGGGCACTGAAGCTTTCTTT. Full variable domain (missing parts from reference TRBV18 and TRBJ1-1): NAGVMQNPRHLVRRRGQEARLRCSPMKGHSHVYWYRQLPEEGLKFMVYLQKENIIDESGMPKERFSAEFPKEGPSILRIQQVVRGDSAAYFCASSPRVGAFWGTEAFFGQGTRLTVV.